These T cell receptor beta chains were read from a single sample in a study of cytomegalovirus exposure and HLA in healthy donors. The assay was immunoSEQ multiplex PCR, and TCRdb's table has in-frame clones only and misses some. The data show over 150,000 clones, with about 80% seen just once and roughly 5% held by the top ten. Input material: PBMCs. Receptor source: a man aged 30 to 45 in good health and CMV-seronegative. Both conserved end residues are part of each CDR3. The order of the fields is CDR3 DNA, CDR3 protein, clone size, D gene, J gene, V gene. A D gene is named only where the DNA matches it firmly. A clone size is listed for some rows: how often the clone was seen (once, few, many), or a class if it is expanded.

CDR3nt: TGTGCCAGCAGTCATGGAGACAGTCGAGGTCAGCCCCAGCATTTT
CDR3aa: CASSHGDSRGQPQHF
abundance: once
d_gene: .
j_gene: TRBJ1-5
v_gene: TRBV28

CDR3nt: TGCAGTGCAAAGGCCGGGATGAACACTGAAGCTTTCTTT
CDR3aa: CSAKAGMNTEAFF
abundance: .
d_gene: .
j_gene: TRBJ1-1
v_gene: TRBV29-1

CDR3nt: TGTGCCAGCAGCTTGGGGCTAGCGGGAAGACACGAGCAGTACTTC
CDR3aa: CASSLGLAGRHEQYF
abundance: .
d_gene: TRBD2
j_gene: TRBJ2-7
v_gene: TRBV5-8

CDR3nt: TGTGCCAGCAGTGAAGGGACTAGTCTTGGCGAGCAGTACTTC
CDR3aa: CASSEGTSLGEQYF
abundance: .
d_gene: TRBD2
j_gene: TRBJ2-7
v_gene: TRBV2

CDR3nt: TGCAGCGTTGATGGCGGGCTAGTCCCAGATACGCAGTATTTT
CDR3aa: CSVDGGLVPDTQYF
abundance: .
d_gene: .
j_gene: TRBJ2-3
v_gene: TRBV29-1

CDR3nt: TGTGCCAGCAGCCGTAGGGCCGGGACAGGCTATGGCTACACCTTC
CDR3aa: CASSRRAGTGYGYTF
abundance: few
d_gene: TRBD1
j_gene: TRBJ1-2
v_gene: TRBV5-8

CDR3nt: TGTGCCAGCTCACCACCGTTGGACAGTCGCACAGATACGCAGTATTTT
CDR3aa: CASSPPLDSRTDTQYF
abundance: .
d_gene: .
j_gene: TRBJ2-3
v_gene: TRBV18

CDR3nt: TGTGCCAGCAGCGACAGCGGGGGGAGGACCTACAATGAGCAGTTCTTC
CDR3aa: CASSDSGGRTYNEQFF
abundance: .
d_gene: TRBD2
j_gene: TRBJ2-1
v_gene: TRBV27

CDR3nt: TGTGCCAGCAGTTTAGGTCTCAATACGGGGCAGTACTTC
CDR3aa: CASSLGLNTGQYF
abundance: .
d_gene: .
j_gene: TRBJ2-7
v_gene: TRBV27

CDR3nt: TGTGCCAGCAGCTTCACTCGGGGAGAGACCCAGTACTTC
CDR3aa: CASSFTRGETQYF
abundance: .
d_gene: .
j_gene: TRBJ2-5
v_gene: TRBV11-2

CDR3nt: TGTGCCAGCAGCCGGACAGTTCTTGGGGAGACCCAGTACTTC
CDR3aa: CASSRTVLGETQYF
abundance: .
d_gene: .
j_gene: TRBJ2-5
v_gene: TRBV7-8

CDR3nt: TGCGCCAGCAGCTTGGGGGCGGGTGGCTCTGGGGCCAACGTCCTGACTTTC
CDR3aa: CASSLGAGGSGANVLTF
abundance: .
d_gene: .
j_gene: TRBJ2-6
v_gene: TRBV5-1

CDR3nt: TGTGCCAGCAGCCTACTGACTAGCCCGTACGAGCAGTACTTC
CDR3aa: CASSLLTSPYEQYF
abundance: .
d_gene: TRBD2
j_gene: TRBJ2-7
v_gene: TRBV14

CDR3nt: TGTGCCAGCAGCTTAGAAGGACAGCTTAGCGAGCAGTACTTC
CDR3aa: CASSLEGQLSEQYF
abundance: .
d_gene: .
j_gene: TRBJ2-7
v_gene: TRBV7-9

CDR3nt: TGTGCCAGCAGCTTAGTCAGCGGGGAACGCGGAGATACGCAGTATTTT
CDR3aa: CASSLVSGERGDTQYF
abundance: .
d_gene: TRBD2
j_gene: TRBJ2-3
v_gene: TRBV11-2

CDR3nt: TGCAGCGTAACCGGGACTAGCGTCAATGAGCAGTTCTTC
CDR3aa: CSVTGTSVNEQFF
abundance: .
d_gene: TRBD2
j_gene: TRBJ2-1
v_gene: TRBV29-1

CDR3nt: TGCGCCAGCAGCTTCACCCCTGGACATTCCGCGTATCCCGGAAACACCATATATTTT
CDR3aa: CASSFTPGHSAYPGNTIYF
abundance: .
d_gene: .
j_gene: TRBJ1-3
v_gene: TRBV5-1

CDR3nt: TGTGCCAGCACTCGAGACAGGTTAGATACGCAGTATTTT
CDR3aa: CASTRDRLDTQYF
abundance: .
d_gene: .
j_gene: TRBJ2-3
v_gene: TRBV6-1

CDR3nt: TGTGCCAGCAGCCTCTTCGAAGCAGGGAACACTGAAGCTTTCTTT
CDR3aa: CASSLFEAGNTEAFF
abundance: once
d_gene: .
j_gene: TRBJ1-1
v_gene: TRBV7-9

CDR3nt: TGTGCCAGCAGCTTAGGACAGACAGGGAACTATGGCTACACCTTC
CDR3aa: CASSLGQTGNYGYTF
abundance: .
d_gene: TRBD1
j_gene: TRBJ1-2
v_gene: TRBV13

CDR3nt: TGTGCCAGCAGCTTGTCAGCTAACTATGGCTACACCTTC
CDR3aa: CASSLSANYGYTF
abundance: .
d_gene: .
j_gene: TRBJ1-2
v_gene: TRBV11-2

CDR3nt: TGTGCCAGCAGTTTAATAGCCCGGACAGATACGCAGTATTTT
CDR3aa: CASSLIARTDTQYF
abundance: .
d_gene: .
j_gene: TRBJ2-3
v_gene: TRBV28

CDR3nt: TGTGCCAGCAGCCCGGGACTAGCGGGATCAAGCGGGGAGCTGTTTTTT
CDR3aa: CASSPGLAGSSGELFF
abundance: .
d_gene: TRBD2
j_gene: TRBJ2-2
v_gene: TRBV5-4

CDR3nt: TGTGCCAGCAGTTTATCGGGGACAGGGTGGTTCCGCACTGAAGCTTTCTTT
CDR3aa: CASSLSGTGWFRTEAFF
abundance: .
d_gene: TRBD1
j_gene: TRBJ1-1
v_gene: TRBV27

CDR3nt: TGTGCCAGCAGCCGCGGGACAGGGATTAATCAGCCCCAGCATTTT
CDR3aa: CASSRGTGINQPQHF
abundance: .
d_gene: TRBD1
j_gene: TRBJ1-5
v_gene: TRBV28

CDR3nt: TGTGCCAGCACCCCAAGGGGACTAGCGGAGGACTACGAGCAGTACTTC
CDR3aa: CASTPRGLAEDYEQYF
abundance: .
d_gene: TRBD2
j_gene: TRBJ2-7
v_gene: TRBV28

CDR3nt: TGTGCCAGCCGGGGATCAGAGACCCAGTACTTC
CDR3aa: CASRGSETQYF
abundance: .
d_gene: .
j_gene: TRBJ2-5
v_gene: TRBV6-5

CDR3nt: TGTGCCAGCAGCGATCGGATGGGAGCGGGAGCAGGGCAGTATTTT
CDR3aa: CASSDRMGAGAGQYF
abundance: .
d_gene: TRBD2
j_gene: TRBJ2-3
v_gene: TRBV5-4

CDR3nt: TGTGCCAGCAGTGAGCAGGACAGGGGTAACACTGAAGCTTTCTTT
CDR3aa: CASSEQDRGNTEAFF
abundance: .
d_gene: TRBD1
j_gene: TRBJ1-1
v_gene: TRBV6-4

CDR3nt: TGTGCCTGGAGTGTACAAGGGGTAGAGACCCAGTACTTC
CDR3aa: CAWSVQGVETQYF
abundance: .
d_gene: .
j_gene: TRBJ2-5
v_gene: TRBV30

CDR3nt: TGCAGTGCTCGCGACAGTCCTGGGCAGTTCTTC
CDR3aa: CSARDSPGQFF
abundance: .
d_gene: .
j_gene: TRBJ2-1
v_gene: TRBV20-1

CDR3nt: TGTGCCAGCAGTACCCCCACAAGAGAGACCCAGTACTTC
CDR3aa: CASSTPTRETQYF
abundance: .
d_gene: .
j_gene: TRBJ2-5
v_gene: TRBV5-4

CDR3nt: TGTGCCAGCAGCTCCCGGGTTCGCCGGGAATCCCTCCACTTT
CDR3aa: CASSSRVRRESLHF
abundance: .
d_gene: .
j_gene: TRBJ1-6
v_gene: TRBV7-2

CDR3nt: TGTGCCAGTAGCTTGGGACAGGGGAGTGGAAACACCATATATTTT
CDR3aa: CASSLGQGSGNTIYF
abundance: .
d_gene: TRBD1
j_gene: TRBJ1-3
v_gene: TRBV19

CDR3nt: TGTGCCAGCAGTGGGCAGGGGGACTATGGCTACACCTTC
CDR3aa: CASSGQGDYGYTF
abundance: .
d_gene: TRBD1
j_gene: TRBJ1-2
v_gene: TRBV2

CDR3nt: TGTGCCAGCAGCTTAAGGGGGGCGGGAGGGTCCTACAATGAGCAGTTCTTC
CDR3aa: CASSLRGAGGSYNEQFF
abundance: .
d_gene: TRBD2
j_gene: TRBJ2-1
v_gene: TRBV7-9